This TCR beta chain derives from a study of response to subunit inactivated influenza vaccine. TCRdb re-called the RT-PCR reads with MiXCR, one entry per CDR3 protein. The repertoire consists of 500,000 to 700,000 distinct CDR3 sequences, with 20% to 25% occurring once and the leading ten covering 2.5% to 3%. This clonotype was observed a few times. The junction had 5 bases not matched to a gene; V was cut back by 0 bases and J by 9 bases. Germline-derived CDR1 and CDR2 are SGHRS and YFSETQ. The length of the CDR3 is 15 residues. This same sample was also taken into another study, of T cells expressing NK-cell markers. From that report: 5'RACE template switching with UMIs produced the TCR beta cDNA.

This receptor was obtained from a man in his forties or fifties who received an inactivated influenza vaccine. V gene TRBV5-1 combines with J gene TRBJ1-6; 8 nucleotides align to TRBD1. Here the sequenced sample was CD4+ T cells sorted from PBMCs, taken roughly 12 days after vaccination. CDR3 sequence reads: CASSLEQGVGSPLHF. DNA for the CDR3: TGCGCCAGCAGCTTGGAACAGGGGGTTGGTTCACCCCTCCACTTT.